Listed below are T cell receptor beta chains from one sample, sequenced in a study of T cell responses to AZD1222 COVID-19 vaccine. Assay: immunoSEQ multiplex PCR; the TCRdb copy retains only in-frame clones and omits some. The repertoire holds 79,000 or so clones, more than 60% seen once, with 27% in the top ten. The sample in question was peripheral blood, obtained 28 days after the second dose of the MenACWY control vaccine. The source is an adult who received the MenACWY meningococcal vaccine as a control. Each CDR3 is given with its conserved first and last residue. D genes are given only for firm matches. Clone size, where shown, is once, few, many, or a class for clones that have expanded.

CDR3: CASSQAPVVGELFF; DNA: TGTGCCAGCAGCCAAGCGCCAGTCGTCGGGGAGCTGTTTTTT; D: .; V: TRBV3-1/TRBV3-2; J: TRBJ2-2; size: .
CDR3: CASSPLGNLNTEAFF; DNA: TGTGCCAGCTCACCACTGGGGAACCTGAACACTGAAGCTTTCTTT; D: .; V: TRBV18; J: TRBJ1-1; size: .
CDR3: CASSQDSWAEDTQYF; DNA: TGCGCCAGCAGCCAAGATTCATGGGCAGAAGATACGCAGTATTTT; D: .; V: TRBV4-1; J: TRBJ2-3; size: .
CDR3: CASSLIGAGELFF; DNA: TGTGCCAGCAGCTTAATTGGTGCCGGGGAGCTGTTTTTT; D: .; V: TRBV5-4; J: TRBJ2-2; size: .
CDR3: CSAGRVEAEAFF; DNA: TGCAGCGCCGGACGGGTGGAGGCTGAAGCTTTCTTT; D: .; V: TRBV29-1; J: TRBJ1-1; size: .
CDR3: CASSSGVAGTTDTQYF; DNA: TGTGCCAGCAGCAGTGGAGTAGCGGGGACCACAGATACGCAGTATTTT; D: TRBD2; V: TRBV7-9; J: TRBJ2-3; size: .
CDR3: CASSPLGTGDFLQYF; DNA: TGTGCCAGCAGTCCTTTAGGGACAGGGGATTTTTTGCAGTACTTC; D: TRBD1; V: TRBV6-5; J: TRBJ2-7; size: .
CDR3: CASRTNRDEAFF; DNA: TGTGCCAGCAGAACCAACCGGGACGAAGCTTTCTTT; D: .; V: TRBV12-3/TRBV12-4; J: TRBJ1-1; size: .
CDR3: CASSSFNSVAGDVTGELFF; DNA: TGTGCCAGCAGTTCCTTCAACTCAGTGGCGGGGGATGTCACCGGGGAGCTGTTTTTT; D: TRBD2; V: TRBV6-2/TRBV6-3; J: TRBJ2-2; size: .
CDR3: CASSVGLAGAYEQFF; DNA: TGTGCCAGCAGCGTAGGGCTAGCGGGGGCGTATGAGCAGTTCTTC; D: TRBD2; V: TRBV9; J: TRBJ2-1; size: .
CDR3: CSASHNRDRAFYGYTF; DNA: TGCAGTGCTAGTCACAACCGGGACAGGGCTTTCTATGGCTACACCTTC; D: TRBD1; V: TRBV20-1; J: TRBJ1-2; size: .
CDR3: CASRWTGVVNEKLFF; DNA: TGTGCCAGCAGGTGGACAGGGGTAGTAAATGAAAAACTGTTTTTT; D: TRBD1; V: TRBV6-5; J: TRBJ1-4; size: .
CDR3: CASSSEGGSNTGELFF; DNA: TGTGCCAGCAGCTCGGAGGGGGGAAGTAACACCGGGGAGCTGTTTTTT; D: .; V: TRBV7-6; J: TRBJ2-2; size: .
CDR3: CSARWRGEQYF; DNA: TGCAGTGCTAGGTGGAGGGGAGAGCAGTACTTC; D: .; V: TRBV20-1; J: TRBJ2-7; size: .
CDR3: CAISGGKDGYTF; DNA: TGTGCCATCAGTGGAGGAAAAGATGGCTACACCTTC; D: .; V: TRBV10-3; J: TRBJ1-2; size: .
CDR3: CASSLSLAGEGEQFF; DNA: TGCGCCAGCAGCTTGTCCCTAGCGGGAGAGGGTGAGCAGTTCTTC; D: TRBD2; V: TRBV5-1; J: TRBJ2-1; size: .
CDR3: CATSRDNSYQPQHF; DNA: TGTGCCACCAGCAGAGATAACAGCTATCAGCCCCAGCATTTT; D: .; V: TRBV15; J: TRBJ1-5; size: .
CDR3: CASSLDMAGMKTNYGYTF; DNA: TGTGCCAGCAGCTTGGACATGGCGGGGATGAAAACTAACTATGGCTACACCTTC; D: .; V: TRBV5-4; J: TRBJ1-2; size: .
CDR3: CASSIQGANEKLFF; DNA: TGTGCCAGTAGTATACAGGGCGCTAATGAAAAACTGTTTTTT; D: .; V: TRBV19; J: TRBJ1-4; size: .
CDR3: CASSKGTGDNEQFF; DNA: TGTGCCAGCAGCAAAGGGACAGGGGACAATGAGCAGTTCTTC; D: .; V: TRBV21-1; J: TRBJ2-1; size: few
CDR3: CASSKGQAPNEQFF; DNA: TGTGCCAGCAGCAAGGGACAGGCCCCTAATGAGCAGTTCTTC; D: TRBD1; V: TRBV5-4; J: TRBJ2-1; size: .
CDR3: CASSPFTPGQGETQYF; DNA: TGTGCCAGCAGCCCGTTTACTCCGGGACAAGGAGAGACCCAGTACTTC; D: .; V: TRBV7-2; J: TRBJ2-5; size: .
CDR3: CASSRQGMNTEAFF; DNA: TGCGCCAGCAGCCGACAGGGGATGAACACTGAAGCTTTCTTT; D: TRBD1; V: TRBV5-1; J: TRBJ1-1; size: .